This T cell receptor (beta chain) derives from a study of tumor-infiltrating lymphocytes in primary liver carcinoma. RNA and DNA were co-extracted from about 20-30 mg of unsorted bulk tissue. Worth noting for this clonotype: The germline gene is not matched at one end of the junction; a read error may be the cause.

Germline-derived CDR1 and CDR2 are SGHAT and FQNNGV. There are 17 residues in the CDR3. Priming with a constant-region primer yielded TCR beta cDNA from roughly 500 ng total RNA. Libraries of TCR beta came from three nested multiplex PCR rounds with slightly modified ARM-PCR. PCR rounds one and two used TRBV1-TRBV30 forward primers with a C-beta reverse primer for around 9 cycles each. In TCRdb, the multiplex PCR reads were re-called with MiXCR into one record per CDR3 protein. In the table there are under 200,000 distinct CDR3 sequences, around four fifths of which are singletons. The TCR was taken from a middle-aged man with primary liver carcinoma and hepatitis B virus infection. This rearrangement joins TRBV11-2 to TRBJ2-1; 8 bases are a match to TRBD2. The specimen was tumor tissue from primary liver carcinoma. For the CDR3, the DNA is TGCACCAGCAGCTTAGATAGGGGCGGGAGGTTATACAATGAGCAGTTCTTC. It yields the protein CTSSLDRGGRLYNEQFF. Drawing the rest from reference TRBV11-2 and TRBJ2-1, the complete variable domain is EAGVAQSPRYKIIEKRQSVAFWCNPISGHATLYWYQQILGQGPKLLIQFQNNGVVDDSQLPKDRFSAERLKGVDSTLKIQPAKLEDSAVYLCTSSLDRGGRLYNEQFFGPGTRLTVL.